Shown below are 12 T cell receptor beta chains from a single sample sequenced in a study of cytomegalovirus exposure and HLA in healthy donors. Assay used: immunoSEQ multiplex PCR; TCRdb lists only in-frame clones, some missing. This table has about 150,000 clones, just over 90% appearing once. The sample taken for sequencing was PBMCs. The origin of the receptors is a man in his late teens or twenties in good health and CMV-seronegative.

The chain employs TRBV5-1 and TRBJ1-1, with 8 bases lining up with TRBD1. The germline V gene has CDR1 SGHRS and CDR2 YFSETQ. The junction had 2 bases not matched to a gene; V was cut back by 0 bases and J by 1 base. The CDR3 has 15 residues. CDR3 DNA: TGCGCCAGCAGCTTGGAGGGACAGGCGAACACTGAAGCTTTCTTT. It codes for CASSLEGQANTEAFF.

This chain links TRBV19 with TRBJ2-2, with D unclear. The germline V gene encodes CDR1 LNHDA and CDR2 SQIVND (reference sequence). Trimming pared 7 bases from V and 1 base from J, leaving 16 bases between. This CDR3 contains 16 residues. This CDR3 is CASTDRGAENTGELFF. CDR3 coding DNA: TGTGCCAGTACCGATCGTGGTGCAGAGAACACCGGGGAGCTGTTTTTT. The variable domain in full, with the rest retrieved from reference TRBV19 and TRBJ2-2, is DGGITQSPKYLFRKEGQNVTLSCEQNLNHDAMYWYRQDPGQGLRLIYYSQIVNDFQKGDIAEGYSVSREKKESFPLTVTSAQKNPTAFYLCASTDRGAENTGELFFGEGSRLTVL.

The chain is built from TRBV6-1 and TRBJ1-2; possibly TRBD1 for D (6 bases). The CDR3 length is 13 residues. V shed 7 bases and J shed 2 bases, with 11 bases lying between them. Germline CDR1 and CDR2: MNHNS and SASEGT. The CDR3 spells CASTPQGNYGYTF. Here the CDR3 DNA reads TGTGCCAGCACCCCCCAGGGGAACTATGGCTACACCTTC.

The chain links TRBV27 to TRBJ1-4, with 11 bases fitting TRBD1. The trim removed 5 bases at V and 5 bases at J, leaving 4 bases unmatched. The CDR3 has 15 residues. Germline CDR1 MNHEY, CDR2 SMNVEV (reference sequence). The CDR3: CASSLWTGGNEKLFF. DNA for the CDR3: TGTGCCAGCAGTCTTTGGACAGGGGGCAATGAAAAACTGTTTTTT. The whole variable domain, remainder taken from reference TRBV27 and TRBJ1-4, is EAQVTQNPRYLITVTGKKLTVTCSQNMNHEYMSWYRQDPGLGLRQIYYSMNVEVTDKGDVPEGYKVSRKEKRNFPLILESPSPNQTSLYFCASSLWTGGNEKLFFGSGTQLSVL.

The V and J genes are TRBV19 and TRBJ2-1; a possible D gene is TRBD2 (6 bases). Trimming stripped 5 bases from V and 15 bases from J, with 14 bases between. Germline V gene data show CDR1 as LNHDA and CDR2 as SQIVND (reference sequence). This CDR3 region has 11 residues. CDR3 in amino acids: CASSPGTYPFF. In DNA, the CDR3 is TGTGCCAGTAGTCCCGGGACTTATCCGTTCTTC.

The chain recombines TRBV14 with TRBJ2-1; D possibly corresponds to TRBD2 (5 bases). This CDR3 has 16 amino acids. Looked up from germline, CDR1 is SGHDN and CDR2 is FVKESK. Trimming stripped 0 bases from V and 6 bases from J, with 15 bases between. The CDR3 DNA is TGTGCCAGCAGCCAAGATTTGTTACTGGGGAGCAATGAGCAGTTCTTC. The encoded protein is CASSQDLLLGSNEQFF.

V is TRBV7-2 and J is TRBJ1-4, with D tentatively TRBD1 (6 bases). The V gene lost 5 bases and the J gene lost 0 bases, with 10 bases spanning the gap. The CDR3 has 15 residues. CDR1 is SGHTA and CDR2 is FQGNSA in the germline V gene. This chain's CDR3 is CASSERTATNEKLFF. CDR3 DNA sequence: TGTGCCAGCAGCGAGAGGACAGCAACTAATGAAAAACTGTTTTTT.

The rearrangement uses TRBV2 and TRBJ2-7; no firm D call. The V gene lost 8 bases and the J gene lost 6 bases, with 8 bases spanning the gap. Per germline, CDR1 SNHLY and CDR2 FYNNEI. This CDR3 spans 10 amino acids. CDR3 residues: CASSFGEQYF. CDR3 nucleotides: TGTGCCAGCTCCTTCGGCGAGCAGTACTTC.

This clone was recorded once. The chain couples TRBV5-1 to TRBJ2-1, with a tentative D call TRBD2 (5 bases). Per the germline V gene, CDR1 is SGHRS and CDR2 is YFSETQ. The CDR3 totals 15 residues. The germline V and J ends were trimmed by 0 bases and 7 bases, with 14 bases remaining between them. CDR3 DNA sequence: TGCGCCAGCAGCTTGGAGAGGGCCGCTACTAATGAGCAGTTCTTC. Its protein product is CASSLERAATNEQFF.

The CDR3, as DNA: TGTGCCAGCTCACTCGACAGGGTTGAGACCCAGTACTTC. The encoded protein is CASSLDRVETQYF. The rearrangement uses TRBV18 and TRBJ2-5; 7 bases are shared with TRBD1. Per germline, CDR1 KGHSH and CDR2 LQKENI. CDR3 length equals 13 residues. Trimming took 4 bases from V and 5 from J; bases not matched to a gene: 4.

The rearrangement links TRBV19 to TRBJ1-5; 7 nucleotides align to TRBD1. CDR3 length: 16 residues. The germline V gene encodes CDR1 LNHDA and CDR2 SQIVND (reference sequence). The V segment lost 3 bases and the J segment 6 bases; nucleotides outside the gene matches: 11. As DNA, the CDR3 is TGTGCCAGTAGTATGAGCCCAGGGGGAGTCGGTCAGCCCCAGCATTTT. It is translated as CASSMSPGGVGQPQHF.

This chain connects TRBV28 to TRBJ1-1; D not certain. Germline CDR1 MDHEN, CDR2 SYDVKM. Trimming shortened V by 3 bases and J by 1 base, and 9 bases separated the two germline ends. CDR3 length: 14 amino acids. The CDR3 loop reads CASSFDSANTEAFF. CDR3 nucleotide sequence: TGTGCCAGCAGTTTCGACTCAGCGAACACTGAAGCTTTCTTT.